Below are 28 T cell receptor beta chains sequenced from a single sample in a study of OX40 agonist ivuxolimab in advanced cancers. Some clones are missing from TCRdb's copy, which holds only in-frame ones; the method was immunoSEQ multiplex PCR. The data show 25,000 to 30,000 clones, roughly 90% seen once. Sequenced here: CD4+ or CD8+ T cells sorted from blood, sampled in a trial of the OX40 agonist ivuxolimab. The receptors here all came from an adult with an advanced solid tumor such as melanoma, head and neck, liver or kidney cancer.

The chain joins TRBV14 to TRBJ2-1, with no clear D. The CDR3 spans 15 residues. V was trimmed by 5 bases and J by 8 bases, leaving 19 bases between them. From germline, CDR1 is SGHDN and CDR2 FVKESK. The CDR3 region has the DNA TGTGCCAGCAGCGGGCGGCTACTGAGCTTGGATGAGCAGTTCTTC. Translation gives CASSGRLLSLDEQFF.

This chain links TRBV9 with TRBJ2-7; D unclear. Germline CDR1 and CDR2: SGDLS and YYNGEE. The CDR3 sequence is 12 residues long. Trimming removed 4 bases at V and 6 bases at J, with 11 bases between. CDR3 nucleotides: TGTGCCAGCAGCCCTCCTGGTCCCGAGCAGTACTTC. As protein: CASSPPGPEQYF.

CDR3: CASSLGTGDEQYF. The CDR3 coding sequence is TGTGCCAGCAGCTTGGGGACAGGGGACGAGCAGTACTTC. This sequence joins TRBV11-1 and TRBJ2-7; TRBD1 agrees at 10 bases. The germline CDR1 and CDR2 sequences are SGHAT and FQDESV (reference sequence). The CDR3 is 13 residues long. J gave up 5 bases and V 3 bases, and 1 base lay outside the gene matches. The full variable domain, with the rest looked up from reference TRBV11-1 and TRBJ2-7, is EAEVAQSPRYKITEKSQAVAFWCDPISGHATLYWYRQILGQGPELLVQFQDESVVDDSQLPKDRFSAERLKGVDSTLKIQPAELGDSAMYLCASSLGTGDEQYFGPGTRLTVT.

The chain links TRBV5-1 to TRBJ2-1, with D tentatively TRBD1 or TRBD2 (6 bases each). Germline V gives CDR1 SGHRS, CDR2 YFSETQ. This CDR3 has 15 residues. V shed 7 bases and J shed 0 bases, with 14 bases lying between them. The CDR3 spells CASAGHLSSYNEQFF. The CDR3 bases are TGCGCCAGCGCGGGACATCTGAGCTCCTACAATGAGCAGTTCTTC.

For the CDR3, the DNA is TGCGCCAGCAGCACCGACAGTCGGCAGCCCCAGCATTTT. As protein: CASSTDSRQPQHF. The chain links TRBV5-1 to TRBJ1-5, with D perhaps matching TRBD1 (5 bases). Germline assignment: CDR1 SGHRS and CDR2 YFSETQ. The CDR3 extends over 13 amino acids. Trimming removed 4 bases from V and 7 bases from J, with 12 bases in between.

V is TRBV7-8 and J is TRBJ2-5; D might be TRBD2 (6 bases). This CDR3 is built from 14 residues. The ends were cut back, 2 bases at V and 5 bases at J, with 12 bases in the middle. Germline CDR1 and CDR2: SGHVS and FQNEAQ. The CDR3 loop reads CASSLPLRGETQYF. The CDR3 nucleotides read TGTGCCAGCAGCTTACCCCTCCGGGGGGAGACCCAGTACTTC.

The chain has TRBV18 and TRBJ2-5; D is possibly TRBD1 (6 bases). Judging by the DNA end, TRBJ2-7 fits better; the J call may be wrong. This CDR3 has 16 residues. Germline V gives CDR1 KGHSH, CDR2 LQKENI. CDR3 region: CASSPPVGAKSYEQYF. The CDR3 coding sequence is TGTGCCAGCTCACCACCGGTGGGGGCTAAGTCCTACGAGCAGTACTTC.

The rearrangement uses TRBV9 and TRBJ2-1, with 9 positions matching TRBD2. This CDR3 comprises 16 residues. J lost 4 bases, V lost 0 bases, and 5 bases had no gene match. CDR1 is SGDLS, CDR2 YYNGEE, per germline. The CDR3, as DNA: TGTGCCAGCAGCGTAGAAGAGCGGGGGGCATACAATGAGCAGTTCTTC. Translated: CASSVEERGAYNEQFF.

The gene calls are TRBV29-1 and TRBJ2-7, with a possible D match to TRBD2 (7 bases). Germline CDR1 is SQVTM and CDR2 is ANQGSEA. CDR3 length equals 13 residues. The V end was cut by 5 bases, the J end by 2 bases, with 13 bases between. The CDR3 DNA reads as TGCAGCGTTTGGAAGCGGGACACCTACGAGCAGTACTTC. Amino acids: CSVWKRDTYEQYF.

This chain links TRBV2 with TRBJ2-5, with D possibly TRBD2 on 5 matching bases. Germline V gene lookup returns CDR1 SNHLY and CDR2 FYNNEI. The CDR3 is 15 amino acids. V lost 1 base and J 7 bases, leaving 16 bases between the germline ends. Here the CDR3 reads CASSEVPGKIATQYF. The CDR3, as DNA: TGTGCCAGCAGTGAAGTGCCGGGGAAGATCGCGACCCAGTACTTC.

The rearrangement links TRBV5-1 to TRBJ1-3; weak D call: TRBD1 (5 bases). From germline, CDR1 is SGHRS and CDR2 YFSETQ. The CDR3 contains 15 residues. V was cut by 4 bases and J by 0 bases, with 11 bases left in between. The CDR3 DNA reads as TGCGCCAGCAGCGAGGACACCGACTCTGGAAACACCATATATTTT. This translates into CASSEDTDSGNTIYF.

This clone showed up just a few times. The rearrangement uses TRBV11-2 and TRBJ1-5; D unresolved. The CDR3 consists of 14 residues. V dropped 3 bases and J dropped 10 bases, with 16 bases sitting between them. The germline CDR1 and CDR2 sequences are SGHAT and FQNNGV. The CDR3 loop reads CASSFGQTQAPQHF. In DNA form, the CDR3 reads TGTGCCAGCAGCTTTGGGCAGACCCAGGCACCCCAGCATTTT.

With respect to this clone: A read error may produce the germline difference seen at one junction end. The chain couples TRBV7-6 to TRBJ2-7; TRBD2 agrees at 7 bases. CDR1 and CDR2 from the germline V gene are SGHVS and FNYEAQ. The CDR3 contains 12 residues. CDR3 in amino acids: CASSLVALAAPF. CDR3 in DNA: TGTGCCAGCAGCTTAGTAGCGCTAGCGGCCCCCTTC.

The chain has TRBV30 and TRBJ1-5, with a possible D match to TRBD1 (5 bases). Trimming left V 1 base short and J 9 bases short, with 16 bases between. Germline V gene data show CDR1 as GTSNPN and CDR2 as SVGIG (reference sequence). This CDR3 region has 14 residues. The CDR3 DNA reads as TGTGCCTGGAGTGAAGGGGCTGCTTTGTGGCCCCAGCATTTT. This translates into CAWSEGAALWPQHF. Drawing the rest from reference TRBV30 and TRBJ1-5, the complete variable domain is SQTIHQWPATLVQPVGSPLSLECTVEGTSNPNLYWYRQAAGRGLQLLFYSVGIGQISSEVPQNLSASRPQDRQFILSSKKLLLSDSGFYLCAWSEGAALWPQHFGDGTRLSIL.

In this sample, this clone turned up once. The V gene is TRBV11-2, the J gene TRBJ1-4; TRBD1 matches 7 bases. The V and J ends lost 3 bases and 6 bases, in that order; junction bases with no gene match: 4. Germline V gene sequence: CDR1 SGHAT, CDR2 FQNNGV. The CDR3 is made up of 14 amino acids. The CDR3 sequence is CASSFSGGDEKLFF. In DNA, the CDR3 is TGTGCCAGCAGCTTCTCAGGGGGGGATGAAAAACTGTTTTTT.

CDR3 coding DNA: TGTGCCAGCAGCCCCAGTGGGGGGTGGGAGACCCAGTACTTC. This translates into CASSPSGGWETQYF. V and J are TRBV7-3 and TRBJ2-5, with D maybe TRBD2 (6 bases). CDR3 size: 14 residues. Per the germline V gene, CDR1 is SGHTA and CDR2 is FQGTGA. V lost 5 bases, J lost 5 bases, and 15 bases lay in between.

The V call is TRBV27, the J call TRBJ2-6, with a tentative D call TRBD1 (5 bases). Between the trimmed V and J ends, which lost 0 bases and 0 bases, there was a span of 12 bases. The CDR3 has 18 residues. CDR1 is MNHEY and CDR2 is SMNVEV in the germline V gene (reference sequence). This chain's CDR3 is CASSLSGRVFSGANVLTF. CDR3 bases: TGTGCCAGCAGTTTATCGGGCAGGGTTTTCTCTGGGGCCAACGTCCTGACTTTC.

The V call is TRBV21-1, the J call TRBJ2-7; the table's D call, TRBD1, has no DNA check behind it. TRBV21-1 is designated a pseudogene. This CDR3 is built from 15 residues. The CDR3 loop reads CASSRRDRPSYEQYF. In DNA, the CDR3 is TGTGCCAGCAGCCGCCGGGACAGGCCCTCCTACGAGCAGTACTTC.

J is TRBJ2-7 and V is TRBV30, with D possibly matching TRBD1 (5 bases). Germline V lookup: CDR1 GTSNPN, CDR2 SVGIG (reference sequence). The CDR3 is 13 residues long. The V end lost 5 bases, the J end lost 2 bases, and 13 bases lay between the germline ends. DNA of the CDR3: TGTGCCTGGGTTAGGCAGGGAACCTACGAGCAGTACTTC. Its protein product is CAWVRQGTYEQYF.

This chain links TRBV9 with TRBJ2-1; D gene uncertain. This CDR3 has 16 residues. The V gene's germline CDR1 is SGDLS and CDR2 YYNGEE. V lost 6 bases, J lost 2 bases, and 18 bases lay in between. DNA of the CDR3: TGTGCCAGCACCCTAAGTCAGTCAGGTACCTACAATGAGCAGTTCTTC. Its protein is CASTLSQSGTYNEQFF.

This clone came up once. The rearrangement links TRBV6-4 to TRBJ2-3; tentatively, D is TRBD1 or TRBD2 (5 bases each). There are 14 residues in the CDR3. Between the trimmed V and J ends, which lost 5 bases and 6 bases, there was a span of 15 bases. CDR1 and CDR2 from the germline V gene are MRHNA and SNTAGT. The CDR3 coding sequence is TGTGCCAGCAGTCTTACGGGGCTCTCCGATACGCAGTATTTT. Amino acids: CASSLTGLSDTQYF.

The chain carries TRBV9 and TRBJ2-7, with 7 bases fitting TRBD2. Losses at the gene ends were 4 bases for V and 7 bases for J; bases not matched to a gene: 11. The germline V gene encodes CDR1 SGDLS and CDR2 YYNGEE. This CDR3 contains 14 residues. The CDR3 is CASSRRAGEGEQYF. CDR3 in DNA: TGTGCCAGCAGCCGAAGGGCGGGAGAGGGTGAGCAGTACTTC.

This chain links TRBV27 with TRBJ2-6; 9 bases line up with TRBD1. V trimming: 3 bases; J trimming: 0 bases; junction bases outside the gene matches: 9. This CDR3 region has 19 residues. CDR1 MNHEY and CDR2 SMNVEV come from the germline V gene (reference sequence). In DNA form, the CDR3 reads TGTGCCAGCAGTTTGGTTTCCGGGACAGGGACCTCTGGGGCCAACGTCCTGACTTTC. Encoded protein: CASSLVSGTGTSGANVLTF.

V gene TRBV7-9 combines with J gene TRBJ1-4; 7 bases map to TRBD1. There are 16 residues in the CDR3. The V segment lost 4 bases and the J segment 0 bases; nucleotides outside the gene matches: 5. Germline V gene data show CDR1 as SEHNR and CDR2 as FQNEAQ (reference sequence). CDR3 sequence (DNA): TGTGCCAGCAGCTCCCTCCAGGGGGCAACTAATGAAAAACTGTTTTTT. Its protein product is CASSSLQGATNEKLFF.

The chain is built from TRBV10-3 and TRBJ1-4, with D tentatively TRBD1 (6 bases). Germline loops: CDR1 ENHRY, CDR2 SYGVKD. The V end was cut by 0 bases, the J end by 8 bases, with 13 bases between. The CDR3 sequence is 15 residues long. CDR3 residues: CAISESQGPGEKLFF. The CDR3 DNA reads as TGTGCCATCAGTGAGTCCCAGGGGCCGGGAGAAAAACTGTTTTTT.

The chain employs TRBV4-1 and TRBJ1-3; 9 bases line up with TRBD1. The V and J ends lost 4 bases and 2 bases, in that order; junction bases with no gene match: 6. Germline V gene data show CDR1 as MGHRA and CDR2 as YSYEKL. This CDR3 has 16 amino acids. The CDR3 nucleotides are TGCGCCAGCAGCCCCCAGGGGGACAGGGCTGGAAACACCATATATTTT. The encoded protein is CASSPQGDRAGNTIYF.

V usage is TRBV7-2 and J usage is TRBJ2-3; D not certain. From germline, CDR1 is SGHTA and CDR2 FQGNSA. The ends were cut back, 1 base at V and 1 base at J, with 9 bases in the middle. This CDR3 is 15 amino acids long. The CDR3 spells CASSLDVYGTDTQYF. The CDR3 region has the DNA TGTGCCAGCAGCTTAGACGTGTACGGCACAGATACGCAGTATTTT.

This chain joins TRBV11-2 and TRBJ2-7; no clear D gene. Per germline, CDR1 SGHAT and CDR2 FQNNGV. This CDR3 has 13 residues. Trimming took off 1 base at V and 0 bases at J, with 4 bases between the two ends. CDR3 region: CASSLVFSYEQYF. The DNA of the CDR3 is TGTGCCAGCAGCTTAGTTTTCTCCTACGAGCAGTACTTC.